Each of the 8 T cell receptor beta chains below was sequenced from the same sample in a study of T cells after somatic rescue of genetic block. Clones were read by immunoSEQ multiplex PCR, and TCRdb kept only the in-frame ones, dropping some. The table records some 67,000 clones, 92% of them present only once. Sequenced: peripheral blood mononuclear cells (PBMCs). These receptors originate from a man aged 40-49 years.

The gene calls are TRBV10-3 and TRBJ2-1; D remains unclear. Germline lookup yields CDR1 ENHRY and CDR2 SYGVKD. Deletions cut 0 bases from V and 2 bases from J, with 14 bases between. The CDR3 spans 17 residues. CDR3 nucleotide sequence: TGTGCCATCAGTGAGTCCGGCTACCTAAGGCCCTACAATGAGCAGTTCTTC. Translating it yields CAISESGYLRPYNEQFF.

Details on this clone: The germline gene is not matched at one end of the junction; a read error may be the cause. The chain recombines TRBV6-1 with TRBJ1-5, with unresolved D. This CDR3 contains 14 residues. The germline CDR1 and CDR2 sequences are MNHNS and SASEGT. Here the CDR3 reads CASSEGVANQPQHF. The CDR3 DNA sequence: TGTGCCAGCAGCGAAGGAGTAGCGAATCAGCCCCAGCATTTT.

The gene calls are TRBV10-2 and TRBJ2-3; 8 nucleotides agree with TRBD1. There are 15 residues in the CDR3. Trimming took 0 bases from V and 4 from J; bases not matched to a gene: 3. Germline CDR1 reads WSHSY; CDR2 reads SAAADI. The CDR3 nucleotides read TGCGCCAGCAGTGAGTCACGACAGGGGCCAGATACGCAGTATTTT. As protein: CASSESRQGPDTQYF.

The chain has TRBV11-2 and TRBJ1-2, with D possibly being TRBD1 (6 bases). V dropped 5 bases and J dropped 2 bases, with 12 bases sitting between them. This CDR3 region has 14 residues. The germline V gene has CDR1 SGHAT and CDR2 FQNNGV. The CDR3 DNA follows: TGTGCCAGCAGCCGTATAGGGGGGAACTATGGCTACACCTTC. As protein: CASSRIGGNYGYTF. Based on the CDR3 plus reference TRBV11-2 and TRBJ1-2, the full variable domain is EAGVAQSPRYKIIEKRQSVAFWCNPISGHATLYWYQQILGQGPKLLIQFQNNGVVDDSQLPKDRFSAERLKGVDSTLKIQPAKLEDSAVYLCASSRIGGNYGYTFGSGTRLTVV.

V is TRBV27 and J is TRBJ2-7, with D maybe TRBD2 (7 bases). V was trimmed by 5 bases and J by 2 bases, leaving 16 bases between them. CDR1 is MNHEY and CDR2 is SMNVEV in the germline V gene (reference sequence). The CDR3 totals 15 residues. The CDR3 sequence: CASSLSGGQPYEQYF. The CDR3, as DNA: TGTGCCAGCAGTCTGTCGGGGGGCCAACCCTACGAGCAGTACTTC.

This chain uses TRBV19 with TRBJ1-5; D may be TRBD1 (5 bases). The germline CDR1 and CDR2 sequences are LNHDA and SQIVND (reference sequence). Trimming shortened V by 7 bases and J by 6 bases, and 10 bases separated the two germline ends. The CDR3 extends over 12 amino acids. The chain's CDR3 is CASNSRGQPQHF. The DNA for the CDR3 is TGTGCCAGTAACTCTAGGGGTCAGCCCCAGCATTTT.

The chain employs TRBV9 and TRBJ2-5; 7 positions agree with TRBD2. V shed 0 bases, J shed 1 base, and the junction held 3 bases outside the gene matches. There are 15 residues in the CDR3. Germline CDR1 and CDR2: SGDLS and YYNGEE. CDR3 region: CASSVGPSGQETQYF. DNA of the CDR3: TGTGCCAGCAGCGTAGGACCTAGCGGCCAAGAGACCCAGTACTTC.

The chain recombines TRBV4-1 with TRBJ1-4; 7 bases fit TRBD1. Losses at the gene ends were 2 bases for V and 8 bases for J; bases not matched to a gene: 8. This CDR3 comprises 15 residues. Per the germline V gene, CDR1 is MGHRA and CDR2 is YSYEKL. Here the CDR3 DNA reads TGCGCCAGCAGCCAAAGGGAGGGGGCGGGAGAAAAACTGTTTTTT. Amino acids: CASSQREGAGEKLFF.